The 21 T cell receptor beta chains presented below share a single source sample, sequenced in a study of beta chain features in type 1 diabetes. The isolated RNA, all of it, was reverse transcribed, so expressed TCRB transcripts were what got sequenced. Repertoires were generated with immunoSEQ multiplex PCR, while TCRdb's copy carries only in-frame clones and drops some. In the table there are 300,000 to 450,000 clones, about 18% of which are singletons. Sequenced material: naive CD4+ T cells from blood. These receptors all come from a woman between 18 and 29 years old in good health.

J is TRBJ1-1 and V is TRBV10-3, with D possibly TRBD1 on 5 matching bases. This CDR3 contains 14 residues. Trimming removed 3 bases from V and 6 bases from J, with 14 bases in between. The germline V gene encodes CDR1 ENHRY and CDR2 SYGVKD. CDR3 bases: TGTGCCATCAGTGAAAAAGGGGTGGGCGCTGAAGCTTTCTTT. Amino acids: CAISEKGVGAEAFF.

The V gene is TRBV20-1, the J gene TRBJ2-5; D may be TRBD1 (5 bases). V lost 2 bases and J 4 bases, leaving 5 bases between the germline ends. The CDR3 is 11 amino acids. Germline V gene sequence: CDR1 DFQATT, CDR2 SNEGSKA (reference sequence). Here the CDR3 reads CSARRGETQYF. The DNA for the CDR3 is TGCAGTGCTAGAAGGGGAGAGACCCAGTACTTC.

This clone was detected only once. The genes are TRBV2 and TRBJ2-7; 10 positions match TRBD2. J lost 7 bases, V lost 6 bases, and 15 bases had no gene match. The CDR3 length is 16 residues. Per the germline V gene, CDR1 is SNHLY and CDR2 is FYNNEI. The CDR3 sequence: CASSRASSGGLVEQYF. The CDR3 region has the DNA TGTGCCAGCAGCAGAGCGTCTAGCGGGGGTTTGGTGGAGCAGTACTTC.

This clone appeared a few times. The V gene is TRBV25-1, the J gene TRBJ1-2; 10 bases map to TRBD1. CDR3 length: 15 amino acids. The germline V gene encodes CDR1 MGHDK and CDR2 SYGVNS. Unmatched junction bases numbered 10, after V lost 5 bases and J lost 7 bases. The CDR3 loop reads CASSPPGQGFRGYTF. The CDR3, as DNA: TGTGCCAGCAGTCCTCCGGGACAGGGGTTCCGTGGCTACACCTTC.

This clone was counted between two and nine times. CDR3 nucleotides: TGCAGCGTGGGACAGGTAGTAGCAGATACGCAGTATTTT. Its protein product is CSVGQVVADTQYF. This chain connects TRBV29-1 to TRBJ2-3; the match to TRBD1 covers 8 bases. Germline loops: CDR1 SQVTM, CDR2 ANQGSEA. The V segment lost 6 bases and the J segment 4 bases; nucleotides outside the gene matches: 6. The CDR3 runs to 13 residues.

This clone was counted between two and nine times. The genes are TRBV5-1 and TRBJ2-1; TRBD2 agrees at 11 bases. After removal of 3 bases from V and 1 base from J, the junction contained 3 bases not matched to a gene. CDR3 length: 16 amino acids. Germline values: CDR1 SGHRS, CDR2 YFSETQ. The CDR3 here is CASSSGLAGSYNEQFF. CDR3 sequence (DNA): TGCGCCAGCAGCTCTGGACTAGCGGGTTCCTACAATGAGCAGTTCTTC.

Worth noting for this clone: Other DNA sequences in the same sample also yield this CDR3. V and J are TRBV19 and TRBJ1-5; D ambiguous. The germline V and J ends were trimmed by 3 bases and 0 bases, with 3 bases remaining between them. Germline V gives CDR1 LNHDA, CDR2 SQIVND (reference sequence). The CDR3 extends over 13 amino acids. This chain's CDR3 is CASSISSNQPQHF. CDR3 DNA: TGTGCCAGTAGTATCTCTAGCAATCAGCCCCAGCATTTT.

This clone was found a few times. This chain connects TRBV7-9 to TRBJ2-3; D is possibly TRBD1 (6 bases). Germline CDR1 and CDR2: SEHNR and FQNEAQ (reference sequence). V gave up 2 bases and J gave up 8 bases, with 11 bases separating them. The CDR3 is made up of 13 amino acids. DNA for the CDR3: TGTGCCAGCAGCTTAAGCGACAGGACTACGCAGTATTTT. Translating it yields CASSLSDRTTQYF.

The chain combines TRBV5-4 with TRBJ1-1; 11 bases line up with TRBD1. The CDR3 loop spans 14 amino acids. V shed 4 bases, J shed 4 bases, and the junction held 3 bases outside the gene matches. Germline V gives CDR1 SGHNT, CDR2 YYREEE (reference sequence). CDR3 sequence reads: CASSPGTGGTEAFF. DNA of the CDR3: TGTGCCAGCAGCCCTGGGACAGGGGGCACTGAAGCTTTCTTT.

This clone was observed a few times. The chain carries TRBV19 and TRBJ1-5; TRBD1 is a possible D gene (6 bases). Germline CDR1 LNHDA, CDR2 SQIVND (reference sequence). V dropped 0 bases and J dropped 5 bases, with 11 bases sitting between them. The CDR3 has 15 residues. CDR3 sequence: CASSIDGGADQPQHF. DNA of the CDR3: TGTGCCAGTAGTATAGATGGGGGGGCTGATCAGCCCCAGCATTTT.

The J gene is TRBJ1-1, the V gene TRBV30; TRBD1 matches at 8 bases. Germline values: CDR1 GTSNPN, CDR2 SVGIG (reference sequence). The CDR3 contains 15 residues. Trimming removed 0 bases from V and 5 bases from J; junction bases left unmatched: 8. The chain's CDR3 is CAWSVSAGGDTEAFF. The DNA of the CDR3 is TGTGCCTGGAGTGTTAGTGCAGGGGGCGATACTGAAGCTTTCTTT.

The chain carries TRBV18 and TRBJ1-4, with a tentative D call TRBD1 (6 bases). The CDR3 has 15 amino acids. Trimming pared 0 bases from V and 3 bases from J, leaving 8 bases between. Germline loops: CDR1 KGHSH, CDR2 LQKENI. CDR3 sequence: CASSPPDRSNEKLFF. CDR3 in DNA: TGTGCCAGCTCACCACCAGACAGGTCTAATGAAAAACTGTTTTTT.

The chain couples TRBV19 to TRBJ2-7; D perhaps matches TRBD1 (6 bases). The germline V gene encodes CDR1 LNHDA and CDR2 SQIVND (reference sequence). The CDR3 contains 14 residues. Deletions cut 0 bases from V and 3 bases from J, with 9 bases between. CDR3 region: CASSIETGFYEQYF. CDR3 coding DNA: TGTGCCAGTAGTATAGAAACAGGGTTCTACGAGCAGTACTTC.

This clone turned up a few times. The chain employs TRBV30 and TRBJ2-3; tentatively, D is TRBD1 (5 bases). The ends were cut back, 4 bases at V and 4 bases at J, with 15 bases in the middle. Germline V gives CDR1 GTSNPN, CDR2 SVGIG (reference sequence). The length of the CDR3 is 14 residues. The CDR3 region has the DNA TGTGCCTGGACTCTGGACATAAGGGCAGATACGCAGTATTTT. Translated: CAWTLDIRADTQYF.

The V and J genes are TRBV6-5 and TRBJ2-5, with TRBD1 as a possible D gene (6 bases). V shed 7 bases and J shed 1 base, with 10 bases lying between them. The CDR3 contains 13 residues. CDR1 and CDR2 from the germline V gene are MNHEY and SVGAGI. CDR3 loop: CASTDRTQETQYF. In nucleotides, the CDR3 is TGTGCCAGCACAGACAGGACCCAAGAGACCCAGTACTTC.

This clone has a handful of counts. The V call is TRBV10-3, the J call TRBJ2-1; possible D gene TRBD1, 6 bases. The CDR3 has 12 residues. CDR1 and CDR2 from the germline V gene are ENHRY and SYGVKD. V lost 0 bases and J 10 bases, leaving 7 bases between the germline ends. This CDR3 is CAISESQGEQFF. CDR3 in DNA: TGTGCCATCAGTGAGTCGCAGGGGGAGCAGTTCTTC.

This clone was counted only a few times. This chain joins TRBV5-1 and TRBJ2-1; the D gene is possibly TRBD2 (8 bases). Germline V gives CDR1 SGHRS, CDR2 YFSETQ. Trimming shortened V by 4 bases and J by 8 bases, and 19 bases separated the two germline ends. The CDR3 runs to 15 residues. In DNA, the CDR3 is TGCGCCAGCAGCCTACGGACTAGCAGGGGGGATGAGCAGTTCTTC. It yields the protein CASSLRTSRGDEQFF. The full variable domain, completed using reference TRBV5-1 and TRBJ2-1, is KAGVTQTPRYLIKTRGQQVTLSCSPISGHRSVSWYQQTPGQGLQFLFEYFSETQRNKGNFPGRFSGRQFSNSRSEMNVSTLELGDSALYLCASSLRTSRGDEQFFGPGTRLTVL.

The rearrangement joins TRBV5-1 to TRBJ2-7, with D tentatively TRBD2 (5 bases). The CDR3 loop spans 14 amino acids. Germline V lookup: CDR1 SGHRS, CDR2 YFSETQ. V lost 4 bases and J lost 4, with 15 bases in between. CDR3 protein: CASSPGGRRYEQYF. CDR3 nucleotides: TGCGCCAGCAGCCCCGGAGGCAGGAGATACGAGCAGTACTTC.

The rearrangement uses TRBV4-1 and TRBJ1-1; D is perhaps TRBD1 (5 bases). CDR1 is MGHRA, CDR2 YSYEKL, per germline. This CDR3 has 16 residues. V shed 0 bases and J shed 10 bases, with 21 bases lying between them. The CDR3, as DNA: TGCGCCAGCAGCCAAGAAAGAGCCTCCGCGGCCGGGGGAGCTTTCTTT. This translates into CASSQERASAAGGAFF.

The rearrangement links TRBV19 to TRBJ1-1; tentatively, D is TRBD1 (5 bases). From germline, CDR1 is LNHDA and CDR2 SQIVND (reference sequence). The CDR3 contains 13 residues. The ends were cut back, 11 bases at V and 3 bases at J, with 16 bases in the middle. This CDR3 is CAVRDSRDTEAFF. The DNA for the CDR3 is TGTGCCGTAAGGGACTCTCGGGACACTGAAGCTTTCTTT.

The V call is TRBV9, the J call TRBJ1-1; a possible D gene is TRBD1 (5 bases). The CDR3 covers 15 residues. Germline assignment: CDR1 SGDLS and CDR2 YYNGEE. Between the trimmed V and J ends, which lost 0 bases and 0 bases, there was a span of 9 bases. In DNA, the CDR3 is TGTGCCAGCAGCGTAGGCGGGACGGTGAACACTGAAGCTTTCTTT. Residues: CASSVGGTVNTEAFF.